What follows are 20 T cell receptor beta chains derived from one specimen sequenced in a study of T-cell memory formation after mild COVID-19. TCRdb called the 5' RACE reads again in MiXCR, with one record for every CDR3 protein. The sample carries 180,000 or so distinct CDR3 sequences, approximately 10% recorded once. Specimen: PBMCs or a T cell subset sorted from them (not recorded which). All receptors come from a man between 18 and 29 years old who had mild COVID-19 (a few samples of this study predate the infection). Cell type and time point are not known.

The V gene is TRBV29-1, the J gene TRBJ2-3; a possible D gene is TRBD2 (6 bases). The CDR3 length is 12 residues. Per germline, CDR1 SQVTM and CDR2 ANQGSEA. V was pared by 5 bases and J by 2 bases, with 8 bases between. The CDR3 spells CSVREDTDTQYF. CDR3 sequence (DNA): TGCAGCGTTAGGGAGGACACAGATACGCAGTATTTT.

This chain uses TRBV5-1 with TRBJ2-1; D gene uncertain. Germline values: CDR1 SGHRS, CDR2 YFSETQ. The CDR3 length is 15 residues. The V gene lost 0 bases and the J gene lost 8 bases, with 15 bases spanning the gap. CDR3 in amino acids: CASSLAGLGGDEQFF. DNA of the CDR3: TGCGCCAGCAGCTTGGCTGGGTTGGGTGGCGATGAGCAGTTCTTC.

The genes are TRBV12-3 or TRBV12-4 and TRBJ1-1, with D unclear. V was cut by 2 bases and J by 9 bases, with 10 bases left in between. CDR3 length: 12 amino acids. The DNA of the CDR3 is TGTGCCAGCAGTTTATTCGGTAGAAAAGCTTTCTTT. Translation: CASSLFGRKAFF.

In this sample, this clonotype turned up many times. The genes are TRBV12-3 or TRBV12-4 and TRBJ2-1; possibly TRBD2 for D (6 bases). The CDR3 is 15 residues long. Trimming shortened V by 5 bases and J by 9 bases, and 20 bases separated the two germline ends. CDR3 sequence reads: CASSLSNRLVIEQFF. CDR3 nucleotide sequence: TGTGCCAGCAGTCTCAGTAACAGACTAGTGATTGAGCAGTTCTTC.

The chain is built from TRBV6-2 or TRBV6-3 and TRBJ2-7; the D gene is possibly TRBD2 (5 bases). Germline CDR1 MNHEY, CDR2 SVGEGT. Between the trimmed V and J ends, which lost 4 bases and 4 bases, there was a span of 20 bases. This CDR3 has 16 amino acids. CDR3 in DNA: TGTGCCAGCAGTTGGGCGGGCACCATCACCCCTTACGAGCAGTACGTC. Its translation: CASSWAGTITPYEQYV.

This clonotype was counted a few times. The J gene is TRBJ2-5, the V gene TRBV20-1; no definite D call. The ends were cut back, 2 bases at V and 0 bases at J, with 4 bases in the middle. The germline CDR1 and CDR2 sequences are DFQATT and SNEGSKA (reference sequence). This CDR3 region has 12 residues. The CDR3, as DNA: TGCAGTGCTAGACAGTACCAAGAGACCCAGTACTTC. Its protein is CSARQYQETQYF.

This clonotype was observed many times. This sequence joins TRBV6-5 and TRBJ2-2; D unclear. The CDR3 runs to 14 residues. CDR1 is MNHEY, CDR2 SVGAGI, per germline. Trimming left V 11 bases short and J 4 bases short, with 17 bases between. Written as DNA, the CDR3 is TGTGCCGGCAAAATAAATAGATTCACCGGGGAGCTGTTTTTT. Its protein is CAGKINRFTGELFF.

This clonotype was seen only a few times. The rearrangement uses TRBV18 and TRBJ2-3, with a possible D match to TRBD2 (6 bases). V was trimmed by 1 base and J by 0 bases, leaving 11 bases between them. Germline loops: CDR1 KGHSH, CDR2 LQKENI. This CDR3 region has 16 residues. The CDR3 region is CASSPLRRGSTDTQYF. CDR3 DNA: TGTGCCAGCTCACCACTCCGGCGGGGTAGCACAGATACGCAGTATTTT.

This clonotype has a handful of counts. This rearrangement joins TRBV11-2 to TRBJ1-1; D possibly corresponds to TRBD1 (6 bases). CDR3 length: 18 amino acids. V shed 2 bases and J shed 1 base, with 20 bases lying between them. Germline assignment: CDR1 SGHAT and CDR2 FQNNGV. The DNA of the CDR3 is TGTGCCAGCAGCTTACAAAGCAGTCCTGGCAGGGGGAACACTGAAGCTTTCTTT. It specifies CASSLQSSPGRGNTEAFF.

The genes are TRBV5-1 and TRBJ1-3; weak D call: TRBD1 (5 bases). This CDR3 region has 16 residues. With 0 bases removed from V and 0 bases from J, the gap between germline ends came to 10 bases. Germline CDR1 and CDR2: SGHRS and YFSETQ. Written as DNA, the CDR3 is TGCGCCAGCAGCTTGGACGGGACTGGCTCTGGAAACACCATATATTTT. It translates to CASSLDGTGSGNTIYF.

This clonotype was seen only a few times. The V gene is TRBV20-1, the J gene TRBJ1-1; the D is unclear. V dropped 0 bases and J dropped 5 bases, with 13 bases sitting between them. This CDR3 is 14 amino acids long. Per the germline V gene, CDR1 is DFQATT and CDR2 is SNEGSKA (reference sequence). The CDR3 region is CSARDSADRTEAFF. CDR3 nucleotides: TGCAGTGCTAGAGATTCAGCAGACCGGACTGAAGCTTTCTTT.

The chain's CDR3 is CASRTGQGRETQYF. CDR3 coding DNA: TGTGCCAGCAGGACGGGACAGGGTCGGGAGACCCAGTACTTC. The chain combines TRBV12-3 or TRBV12-4 with TRBJ2-5, with 9 bases aligning to TRBD1. This CDR3 has 14 residues. The ends lost 6 bases at V and 5 bases at J; junction bases unmatched: 7.

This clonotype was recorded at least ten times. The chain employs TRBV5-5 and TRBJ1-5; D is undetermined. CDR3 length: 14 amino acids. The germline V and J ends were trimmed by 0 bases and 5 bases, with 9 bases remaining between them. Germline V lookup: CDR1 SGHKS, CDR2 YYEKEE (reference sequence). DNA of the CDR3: TGTGCCAGCAGCTTGGCAGGCGGAGATCAGCCCCAGCATTTT. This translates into CASSLAGGDQPQHF.

CDR3 DNA sequence: TGTGCCAGCACCACCCGCCAGGATACCTACGAGCAGTACTTC. It encodes CASTTRQDTYEQYF. This chain uses TRBV6-2 or TRBV6-3 with TRBJ2-7, with D unresolved. V shed 7 bases and J shed 2 bases, with 15 bases lying between them. Germline V CDR1 and CDR2: MNHEY, SVGEGT. The CDR3 is 14 residues long.

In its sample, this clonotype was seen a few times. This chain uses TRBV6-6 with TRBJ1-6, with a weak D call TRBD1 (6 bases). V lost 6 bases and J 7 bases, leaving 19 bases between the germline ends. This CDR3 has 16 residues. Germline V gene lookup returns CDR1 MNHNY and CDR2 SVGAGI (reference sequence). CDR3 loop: CASRTSMARGNSPLHF. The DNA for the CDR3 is TGTGCCAGCAGGACCTCGATGGCAAGGGGGAATTCACCCCTCCACTTT.

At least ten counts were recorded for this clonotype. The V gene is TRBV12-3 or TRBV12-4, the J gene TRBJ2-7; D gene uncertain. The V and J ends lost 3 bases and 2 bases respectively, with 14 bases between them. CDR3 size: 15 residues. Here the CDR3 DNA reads TGTGCCAGCAGTTTCGGGTCCTACCGACCCTACGAGCAGTACTTC. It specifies CASSFGSYRPYEQYF.

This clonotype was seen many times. The CDR3 coding sequence is TGTGCCAGCAGCCCGGGAGGTGAAAAACTGTTTTTT. Translation: CASSPGGEKLFF. The chain joins TRBV7-3 to TRBJ1-4; D unresolved. This CDR3 region has 12 residues. The V end lost 5 bases, the J end lost 7 bases, and 8 bases lay between the germline ends. Germline lookup yields CDR1 SGHTA and CDR2 FQGTGA.

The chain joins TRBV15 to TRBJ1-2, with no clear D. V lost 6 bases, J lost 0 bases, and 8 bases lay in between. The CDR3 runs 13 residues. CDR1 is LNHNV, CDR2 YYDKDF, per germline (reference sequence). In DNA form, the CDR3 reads TGTGCCACCAGGGATACTACTAACTATGGCTACACCTTC. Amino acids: CATRDTTNYGYTF.

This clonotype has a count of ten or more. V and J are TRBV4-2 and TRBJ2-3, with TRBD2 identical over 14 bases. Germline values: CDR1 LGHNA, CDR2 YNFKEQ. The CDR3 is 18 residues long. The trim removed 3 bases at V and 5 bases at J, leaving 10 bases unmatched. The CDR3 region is CASSQAGLAGGLGDTQYF. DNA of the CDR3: TGTGCCAGCAGCCAGGCTGGACTAGCGGGGGGCCTGGGAGATACGCAGTATTTT.

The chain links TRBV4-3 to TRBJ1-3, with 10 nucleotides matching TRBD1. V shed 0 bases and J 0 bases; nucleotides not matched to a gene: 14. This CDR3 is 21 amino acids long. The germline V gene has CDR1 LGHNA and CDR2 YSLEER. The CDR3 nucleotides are TGCGCCAGCAGCCAAGATCTACTTTTCGGGACAGGGGCCGTCTCTGGAAACACCATATATTTT. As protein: CASSQDLLFGTGAVSGNTIYF.